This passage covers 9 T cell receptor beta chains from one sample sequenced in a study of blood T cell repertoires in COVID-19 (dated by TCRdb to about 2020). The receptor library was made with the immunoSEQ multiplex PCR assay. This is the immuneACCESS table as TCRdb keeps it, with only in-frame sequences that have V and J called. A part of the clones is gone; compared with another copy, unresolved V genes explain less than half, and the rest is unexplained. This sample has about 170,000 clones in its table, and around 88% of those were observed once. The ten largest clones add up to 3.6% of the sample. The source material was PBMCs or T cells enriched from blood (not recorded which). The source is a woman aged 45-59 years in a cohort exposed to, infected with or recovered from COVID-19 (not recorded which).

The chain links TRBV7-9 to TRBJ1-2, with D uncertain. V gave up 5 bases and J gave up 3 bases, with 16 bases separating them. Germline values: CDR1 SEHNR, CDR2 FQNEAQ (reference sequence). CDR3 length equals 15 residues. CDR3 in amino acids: CASSTTTSRDYGYTF. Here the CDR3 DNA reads TGTGCCAGCAGCACCACAACCTCCCGGGACTATGGCTACACCTTC.

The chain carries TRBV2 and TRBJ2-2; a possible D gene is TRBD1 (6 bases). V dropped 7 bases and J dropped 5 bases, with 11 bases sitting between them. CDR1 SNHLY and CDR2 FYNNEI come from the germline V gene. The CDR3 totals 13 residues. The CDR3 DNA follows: TGTGCCAGCATATGGGACAAGACCGGGGAGCTGTTTTTT. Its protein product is CASIWDKTGELFF.

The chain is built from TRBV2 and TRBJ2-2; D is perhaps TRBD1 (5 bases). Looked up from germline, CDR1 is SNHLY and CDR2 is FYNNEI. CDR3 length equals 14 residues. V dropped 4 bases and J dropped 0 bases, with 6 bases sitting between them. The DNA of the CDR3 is TGTGCCAGCAGTGGACAGACGAACACCGGGGAGCTGTTTTTT. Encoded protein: CASSGQTNTGELFF.

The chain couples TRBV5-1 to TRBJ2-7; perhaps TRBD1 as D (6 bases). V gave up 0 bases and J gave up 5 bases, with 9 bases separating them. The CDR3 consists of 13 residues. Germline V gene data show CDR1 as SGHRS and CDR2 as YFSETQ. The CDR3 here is CASSLGPGDEQYF. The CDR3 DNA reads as TGCGCCAGCAGCTTGGGGCCAGGGGACGAGCAGTACTTC.

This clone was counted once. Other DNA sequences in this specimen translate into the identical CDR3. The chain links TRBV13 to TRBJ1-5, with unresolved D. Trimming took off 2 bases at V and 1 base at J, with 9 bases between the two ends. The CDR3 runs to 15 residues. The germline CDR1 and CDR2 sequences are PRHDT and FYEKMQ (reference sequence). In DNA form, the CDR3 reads TGTGCCAGCAGCTTACGGGGAGTCAGCAATCAGCCCCAGCATTTT. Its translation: CASSLRGVSNQPQHF.

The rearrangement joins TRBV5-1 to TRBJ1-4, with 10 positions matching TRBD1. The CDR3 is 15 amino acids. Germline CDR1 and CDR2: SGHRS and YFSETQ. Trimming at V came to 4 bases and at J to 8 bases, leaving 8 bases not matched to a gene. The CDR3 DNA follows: TGCGCCAGCAGCCCGGCCGGGACAGGGGACGAAAAACTGTTTTTT. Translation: CASSPAGTGDEKLFF.

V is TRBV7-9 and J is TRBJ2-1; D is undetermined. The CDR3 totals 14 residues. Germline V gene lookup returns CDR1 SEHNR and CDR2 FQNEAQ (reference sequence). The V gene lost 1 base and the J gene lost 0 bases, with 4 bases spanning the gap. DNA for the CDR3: TGTGCCAGCAGCTTAGACTCCTCCTACAATGAGCAGTTCTTC. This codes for CASSLDSSYNEQFF.

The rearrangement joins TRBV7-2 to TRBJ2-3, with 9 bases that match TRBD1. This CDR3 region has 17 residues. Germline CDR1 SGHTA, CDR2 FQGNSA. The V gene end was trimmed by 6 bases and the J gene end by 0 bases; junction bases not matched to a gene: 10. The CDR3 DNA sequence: TGTGCCAGCAGATCCCAACACAGGGGGCCTAGCACAGATACGCAGTATTTT. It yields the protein CASRSQHRGPSTDTQYF.

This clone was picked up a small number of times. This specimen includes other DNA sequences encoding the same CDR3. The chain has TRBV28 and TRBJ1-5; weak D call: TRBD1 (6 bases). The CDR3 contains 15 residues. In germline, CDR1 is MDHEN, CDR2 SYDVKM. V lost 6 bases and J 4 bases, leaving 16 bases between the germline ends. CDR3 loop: CASRQPGQSNQPQHF. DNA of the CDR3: TGTGCCAGCAGGCAGCCGGGACAATCAAATCAGCCCCAGCATTTT.